The source of this T cell receptor (beta chain) is a study of T-cell memory formation after mild COVID-19. Study information: TCR clusters were mostly donor specific. Study-level findings and limits: Pre-infection memory harbored some responding clones, suggesting cross-reactive memory joined.

This clonotype has at least ten counts. Antigen specificity is unknown. With 4 bases removed from V and 8 bases from J, the gap between germline ends came to 14 bases. The CDR3 sequence is 13 residues long. Per the germline V gene, CDR1 is LGHNA and CDR2 is YSLEER. TCRdb re-called the 5' RACE reads with MiXCR, one entry per CDR3 protein. The sample has under 200,000 distinct CDR3 sequences, 11% seen once; the top ten hold more than 3.5%. The chain is built from TRBV4-3 and TRBJ1-2; unclear D gene. This TCR derives from a man between 18 and 35 years old who had mild COVID-19 (a few samples of this study predate the infection). Cell type and time point are not known. The sequencing input was PBMCs or a T cell subset sorted from them (not recorded which). CDR3 residues: CASSRRIGEGYTF. CDR3 sequence (DNA): TGCGCCAGCAGCCGGCGTATCGGAGAGGGCTACACCTTC.